The 10 T cell receptor beta chains reported below all come from one sample, sequenced in a study of spatial heterogeneity in lung cancer. Indicated time point: sample taken at primary tumor resection. TCRdb re-called the 5' RACE reads with MiXCR, one entry per CDR3 protein. The sample has under 85,000 distinct CDR3 sequences; under 8.5% are singletons. The sequencing here drew on PBMCs, taken at surgery. These receptor sequences come from a male donor with early-stage non-small cell lung cancer.

A few counts support this clonotype. This sequence joins TRBV6-5 and TRBJ1-1, with D possibly matching TRBD1 (5 bases). V lost 2 bases and J lost 0, with 7 bases in between. Germline V gives CDR1 MNHEY, CDR2 SVGAGI. This CDR3 is built from 14 residues. The CDR3 DNA reads TGTGCCAGCAGTTACGGACACATGAACACTGAAGCTTTCTTT. Protein: CASSYGHMNTEAFF.

This clonotype has a handful of counts. The chain carries TRBV7-2 and TRBJ1-6; 10 bases are shared with TRBD1. The CDR3 runs 15 residues. V dropped 4 bases and J dropped 7; count of bases not matched to a gene: 4. CDR1 and CDR2 (germline): SGHTA, FQGNSA. The CDR3 region is CASSYRTGGNSPLHF. Written as DNA, the CDR3 is TGTGCCAGCAGCTACCGGACAGGGGGGAATTCACCCCTCCACTTT.

This clonotype was recorded at least ten times. The rearrangement uses TRBV6-2 or TRBV6-3 and TRBJ1-5, with 10 bases matching TRBD1. The CDR3 is 16 residues long. V lost 5 bases, J lost 3 bases, and 7 bases stayed unmatched. Germline V gene data show CDR1 as MNHEY and CDR2 as SVGEGT. Here the CDR3 reads CASSPGTGANNQPQHF. CDR3 nucleotides: TGTGCCAGCAGTCCCGGGACAGGGGCTAACAATCAGCCCCAGCATTTT.

The chain has TRBV6-1 and TRBJ1-1; a weak D match, TRBD1 (6 bases). Trimming took off 5 bases at V and 5 bases at J, with 15 bases between the two ends. The CDR3 is 14 residues long. Germline loops: CDR1 MNHNS, CDR2 SASEGT. The CDR3 sequence is CASSRGRGGTEAFF. The DNA for the CDR3 is TGTGCCAGCAGTCGGGGGCGGGGAGGGACTGAAGCTTTCTTT.

This rearrangement joins TRBV7-2 to TRBJ1-1; perhaps TRBD1 as D (5 bases). Germline loops: CDR1 SGHTA, CDR2 FQGNSA. This CDR3 spans 13 amino acids. V was clipped by 5 bases and J by 10 bases, with 17 bases between them. The CDR3 here is CASSPNPGAGAFF. CDR3 bases: TGTGCCAGCAGCCCCAATCCCGGGGCGGGAGCTTTCTTT.

The chain is built from TRBV30 and TRBJ1-2, with D possibly being TRBD1 (5 bases). The CDR3 consists of 13 residues. Trimming removed 0 bases at V and 5 bases at J, with 10 bases between. In germline, CDR1 is GTSNPN, CDR2 SVGIG (reference sequence). CDR3 in DNA: TGTGCCTGGAGTGTACAGGTGGATTATGGCTACACCTTC. Its protein is CAWSVQVDYGYTF.

This clonotype was counted between two and nine times. The chain employs TRBV24-1 and TRBJ1-5, with 8 nucleotides matching TRBD1. CDR1 and CDR2 (germline): KGHDR, SFDVKD. V lost 4 bases and J lost 2; bases outside the gene matches: 6. The CDR3 runs 16 residues. In DNA, the CDR3 is TGTGCCACCAGTGACCCTGGACAGGGAGGCAATCAGCCCCAGCATTTT. Translating it yields CATSDPGQGGNQPQHF.

This clonotype was counted ten times or more. The chain is built from TRBV20-1 and TRBJ2-1; D is unclear. The germline CDR1 and CDR2 sequences are DFQATT and SNEGSKA (reference sequence). CDR3 length equals 14 residues. V lost 3 bases, J lost 3 bases, and 12 bases lay in between. The chain's CDR3 is CSASSLGNYNEQFF. The CDR3 coding sequence is TGCAGTGCTAGCAGCCTAGGGAACTACAATGAGCAGTTCTTC.

This clonotype appeared many times. CDR3 sequence (DNA): TGCGCCAGCAGCCAAGGTAGTAGCGGGAGAACAAGTTACGAGCAGTACTTC. This codes for CASSQGSSGRTSYEQYF. The chain recombines TRBV4-1 with TRBJ2-7; 9 positions agree with TRBD2. Per germline, CDR1 MGHRA and CDR2 YSYEKL. CDR3 length: 17 amino acids. V was clipped by 1 base and J by 4 bases; unmatched bases: 11.

This clonotype has at least ten counts. V usage is TRBV29-1 and J usage is TRBJ2-3, with no clear D. The germline V and J ends were trimmed by 4 bases and 2 bases, with 7 bases remaining between them. Germline assignment: CDR1 SQVTM and CDR2 ANQGSEA. The CDR3 contains 12 residues. CDR3 in amino acids: CSVGDHTDTQYF. Here the CDR3 DNA reads TGCAGCGTTGGGGATCACACAGATACGCAGTATTTT.